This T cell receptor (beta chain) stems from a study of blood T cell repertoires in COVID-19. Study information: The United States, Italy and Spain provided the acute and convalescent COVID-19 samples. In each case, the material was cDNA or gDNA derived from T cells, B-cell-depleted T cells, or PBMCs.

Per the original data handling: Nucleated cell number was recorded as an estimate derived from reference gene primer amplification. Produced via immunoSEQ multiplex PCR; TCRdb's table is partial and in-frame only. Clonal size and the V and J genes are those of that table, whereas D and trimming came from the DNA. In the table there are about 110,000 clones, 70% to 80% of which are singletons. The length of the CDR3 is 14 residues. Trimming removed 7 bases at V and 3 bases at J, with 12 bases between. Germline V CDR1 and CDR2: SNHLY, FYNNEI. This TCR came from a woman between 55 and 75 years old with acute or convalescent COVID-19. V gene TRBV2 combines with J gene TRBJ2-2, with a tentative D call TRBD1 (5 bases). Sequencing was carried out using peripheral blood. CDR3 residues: CASIVSGHTGELFF. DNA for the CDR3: TGTGCCAGCATAGTGTCAGGGCACACCGGGGAGCTGTTTTTT. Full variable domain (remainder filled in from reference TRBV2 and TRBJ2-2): EPEVTQTPSHQVTQMGQEVILRCVPISNHLYFYWYRQILGQKVEFLVSFYNNEISEKSEIFDDQFSVERPDGSNFTLKIRSTKLEDSAMYFCASIVSGHTGELFFGEGSRLTVL.